This is a list of T cell receptor beta chains from one sample in a study of shared clonotypes between healthy human individuals. Method: immunoSEQ multiplex PCR; TCRdb's copy keeps in-frame clones and lacks some. The profile shows over a million clones, roughly 96% of them singletons. The sequenced material came from naive CD4+ T cells sorted from blood. The receptors derive from a man in his thirties or forties in good health. Each CDR3 is given with its conserved first and last residue. A D gene is named only where the DNA matches it firmly. Clone sizes are given selectively: once, few, many, or a class where the clone is expanded.

V gene: TRBV5-6
clone size: .
D gene: .
J gene: TRBJ2-1
CDR3 protein: CASSLRPLVYNEQFF
CDR3 DNA: TGTGCCAGCAGCTTAAGACCCTTGGTGTACAATGAGCAGTTCTTC

V gene: TRBV19
clone size: .
D gene: .
J gene: TRBJ1-3
CDR3 protein: CAIVRLNSGNTIYF
CDR3 DNA: TGTGCCATTGTACGACTGAACTCTGGAAACACCATATATTTT

V gene: TRBV28
clone size: .
D gene: TRBD1
J gene: TRBJ1-5
CDR3 protein: CASSHTRGVPGQGLNQPQHF
CDR3 DNA: TGTGCCAGCAGTCATACAAGGGGGGTTCCGGGACAGGGACTGAATCAGCCCCAGCATTTT

V gene: TRBV9
clone size: .
D gene: .
J gene: TRBJ2-3
CDR3 protein: CASSVDPGDTQYF
CDR3 DNA: TGTGCCAGCAGCGTAGATCCGGGAGATACGCAGTATTTT

V gene: TRBV5-1
clone size: .
D gene: .
J gene: TRBJ1-3
CDR3 protein: CASSLDLPDGPSGNTIYF
CDR3 DNA: TGCGCCAGCAGCTTGGACCTTCCAGACGGGCCCTCTGGAAACACCATATATTTT

V gene: TRBV30
clone size: .
D gene: .
J gene: TRBJ2-3
CDR3 protein: CAWSLTAPTDTQYF
CDR3 DNA: TGTGCCTGGAGTTTGACAGCTCCCACAGATACGCAGTATTTT

V gene: TRBV18
clone size: .
D gene: .
J gene: TRBJ2-1
CDR3 protein: CASSPQSDPLVKGNYNEQFF
CDR3 DNA: TGTGCCAGCTCACCACAATCCGATCCGCTAGTAAAGGGTAATTACAATGAGCAGTTCTTC

V gene: TRBV5-1
clone size: .
D gene: .
J gene: TRBJ1-1
CDR3 protein: CASSLGFAGSAEAFF
CDR3 DNA: TGCGCCAGCAGCTTGGGTTTTGCGGGGTCGGCTGAAGCTTTCTTT

V gene: TRBV5-1
clone size: .
D gene: .
J gene: TRBJ2-2
CDR3 protein: CASSLIMRTGTGELFF
CDR3 DNA: TGCGCCAGCAGCCTCATAATGCGGACGGGCACCGGGGAGCTGTTTTTT

V gene: TRBV5-1
clone size: .
D gene: .
J gene: TRBJ2-2
CDR3 protein: CASSLGRGHGELFF
CDR3 DNA: TGCGCCAGCAGCTTGGGTCGGGGGCACGGGGAGCTGTTTTTT

V gene: TRBV7-6
clone size: once
D gene: .
J gene: TRBJ1-1
CDR3 protein: CASSLRAGDGGEAFF
CDR3 DNA: TGTGCCAGCAGCTTAAGGGCAGGGGATGGAGGTGAAGCTTTCTTT

V gene: TRBV28
clone size: .
D gene: .
J gene: TRBJ1-5
CDR3 protein: CASSPLGRNQPQHF
CDR3 DNA: TGTGCCAGCAGTCCCTTGGGGCGAAATCAGCCCCAGCATTTT

V gene: TRBV27
clone size: .
D gene: .
J gene: TRBJ1-5
CDR3 protein: CASRLYSGFQPQHF
CDR3 DNA: TGTGCCAGCAGGCTATATTCGGGTTTCCAGCCCCAGCATTTT

V gene: TRBV28
clone size: .
D gene: .
J gene: TRBJ1-1
CDR3 protein: CASSLWTEAFF
CDR3 DNA: TGTGCCAGCAGTTTGTGGACTGAAGCTTTCTTT

V gene: TRBV7-8
clone size: .
D gene: TRBD2
J gene: TRBJ2-1
CDR3 protein: CASSNGLAGGIWAINNEQFF
CDR3 DNA: TGTGCCAGCAGCAACGGACTAGCGGGAGGTATTTGGGCAATAAACAATGAGCAGTTCTTC

V gene: TRBV27
clone size: .
D gene: .
J gene: TRBJ1-1
CDR3 protein: CASSLSNLMRGTEAFF
CDR3 DNA: TGTGCCAGCAGTTTATCGAACTTGATGAGGGGCACTGAAGCTTTCTTT

V gene: TRBV28
clone size: .
D gene: .
J gene: TRBJ2-7
CDR3 protein: CASSRTLKIYEQYF
CDR3 DNA: TGTGCCAGCTCCCGGACCCTAAAGATCTACGAGCAGTACTTC

V gene: TRBV30
clone size: .
D gene: TRBD1
J gene: TRBJ2-7
CDR3 protein: CAWNRGRYEQYF
CDR3 DNA: TGTGCCTGGAACAGGGGGCGCTACGAGCAGTACTTC

V gene: TRBV6-1
clone size: .
D gene: .
J gene: TRBJ1-2
CDR3 protein: CASNGANYGYTF
CDR3 DNA: TGTGCCAGCAACGGAGCTAACTATGGCTACACCTTC

V gene: TRBV9
clone size: .
D gene: TRBD2
J gene: TRBJ2-7
CDR3 protein: CASSSLAGAEEQYF
CDR3 DNA: TGTGCCAGCAGCTCCCTAGCGGGAGCGGAGGAGCAGTACTTC

V gene: TRBV10-3
clone size: once
D gene: .
J gene: TRBJ2-1
CDR3 protein: CAISESRTGPDNEQFF
CDR3 DNA: TGTGCCATCAGTGAGTCGAGGACGGGACCCGACAATGAGCAGTTCTTC

V gene: TRBV5-1
clone size: .
D gene: TRBD1
J gene: TRBJ2-4
CDR3 protein: CASSSGTGSNIQYF
CDR3 DNA: TGCGCCAGCAGCTCCGGGACAGGGAGCAACATTCAGTACTTC

V gene: TRBV5-1
clone size: once
D gene: .
J gene: TRBJ2-2
CDR3 protein: CASSYGNGELFF
CDR3 DNA: TGCGCCAGCAGCTACGGAAACGGGGAGCTGTTTTTT

V gene: TRBV7-7
clone size: .
D gene: TRBD2
J gene: TRBJ2-3
CDR3 protein: CASSLGAGGATDTQYF
CDR3 DNA: TGTGCTAGCAGCTTAGGAGCGGGAGGTGCGACAGATACGCAGTATTTT

V gene: TRBV12-5
clone size: .
D gene: TRBD1
J gene: TRBJ2-7
CDR3 protein: CASAPGTGPYEQYF
CDR3 DNA: TGTGCTAGTGCTCCGGGGACAGGCCCCTACGAGCAGTACTTC

V gene: TRBV5-6
clone size: .
D gene: .
J gene: TRBJ1-2
CDR3 protein: CASSFPDRLYGYTF
CDR3 DNA: TGTGCCAGCAGCTTCCCAGACAGACTCTATGGCTACACCTTC

V gene: TRBV29-1
clone size: once
D gene: TRBD2
J gene: TRBJ2-7
CDR3 protein: CSVAWDRGLAGIREQYF
CDR3 DNA: TGCAGCGTCGCCTGGGACAGGGGACTAGCGGGAATCCGCGAGCAGTACTTC

V gene: TRBV4-1
clone size: .
D gene: .
J gene: TRBJ1-5
CDR3 protein: CASSQAGGSNQPQHF
CDR3 DNA: TGCGCCAGCAGCCAAGCGGGGGGGAGCAATCAGCCCCAGCATTTT

V gene: TRBV13
clone size: .
D gene: TRBD1
J gene: TRBJ2-7
CDR3 protein: CASSRTGNEQYF
CDR3 DNA: TGTGCCAGCAGCCGGACAGGGAACGAGCAGTACTTC

V gene: TRBV27
clone size: .
D gene: .
J gene: TRBJ2-1
CDR3 protein: CASRQTGYNEQFF
CDR3 DNA: TGTGCCAGCAGACAAACGGGTTACAATGAGCAGTTCTTC

V gene: TRBV11-2
clone size: .
D gene: TRBD2
J gene: TRBJ2-5
CDR3 protein: CASSYVLAGVQETQYF
CDR3 DNA: TGTGCCAGCAGCTATGTACTAGCGGGAGTTCAAGAGACCCAGTACTTC

V gene: TRBV11-2
clone size: .
D gene: TRBD1
J gene: TRBJ2-7
CDR3 protein: CASSGLGDRIRGQYF
CDR3 DNA: TGTGCCAGCAGCGGGTTGGGGGACAGGATTCGCGGGCAGTACTTC

V gene: TRBV19
clone size: .
D gene: .
J gene: TRBJ2-5
CDR3 protein: CASKRGSGETQYF
CDR3 DNA: TGTGCCAGTAAAAGGGGATCAGGGGAGACCCAGTACTTC

V gene: TRBV11-2
clone size: once
D gene: TRBD2
J gene: TRBJ2-3
CDR3 protein: CASSLDSGSSDTQYF
CDR3 DNA: TGTGCCAGCAGCTTAGATAGCGGGAGTTCAGATACGCAGTATTTT

V gene: TRBV20-1
clone size: .
D gene: .
J gene: TRBJ2-5
CDR3 protein: CSASYQETQYF
CDR3 DNA: TGCAGTGCTAGTTACCAAGAGACCCAGTACTTC

V gene: TRBV2
clone size: once
D gene: .
J gene: TRBJ2-6
CDR3 protein: CASNKPGSGANVLTF
CDR3 DNA: TGTGCCAGCAATAAACCCGGCTCTGGGGCCAACGTCCTGACTTTC

V gene: TRBV5-4
clone size: few
D gene: .
J gene: TRBJ1-2
CDR3 protein: CASRTDEEGGNYGYTF
CDR3 DNA: TGTGCCAGCAGGACCGACGAAGAGGGAGGGAACTATGGCTACACCTTC

V gene: TRBV2
clone size: once
D gene: .
J gene: TRBJ2-7
CDR3 protein: CASKKDTYEQYF
CDR3 DNA: TGTGCCAGCAAAAAAGATACCTACGAGCAGTACTTC

V gene: TRBV12-5
clone size: .
D gene: .
J gene: TRBJ2-2
CDR3 protein: CASGLVRGYNTGELFF
CDR3 DNA: TGTGCTAGTGGTTTGGTACGCGGGTATAACACCGGGGAGCTGTTTTTT

V gene: TRBV2
clone size: .
D gene: .
J gene: TRBJ2-5
CDR3 protein: CASNDLRGTGETQYF
CDR3 DNA: TGTGCCAGCAATGACCTCAGGGGCACCGGGGAGACCCAGTACTTC

V gene: TRBV18
clone size: .
D gene: .
J gene: TRBJ2-1
CDR3 protein: CASSLYGDEQFF
CDR3 DNA: TGTGCCAGCTCCCTCTATGGGGATGAGCAGTTCTTC

V gene: TRBV7-6
clone size: .
D gene: .
J gene: TRBJ1-4
CDR3 protein: CASSQRPGGEKLFF
CDR3 DNA: TGTGCCAGCAGCCAAAGACCTGGAGGGGAAAAACTGTTTTTT

V gene: TRBV6-5
clone size: .
D gene: .
J gene: TRBJ1-3
CDR3 protein: CASKTGTGNTIYF
CDR3 DNA: TGTGCCAGCAAAACAGGGACTGGAAACACCATATATTTT

V gene: TRBV28
clone size: .
D gene: .
J gene: TRBJ2-5
CDR3 protein: CASSHTLGRTTLGETQYF
CDR3 DNA: TGTGCCAGCAGTCACACCTTGGGGCGGACTACGCTGGGAGAGACCCAGTACTTC

V gene: TRBV28
clone size: .
D gene: .
J gene: TRBJ1-2
CDR3 protein: CASKTGGALHGYTF
CDR3 DNA: TGTGCCAGCAAAACCGGGGGAGCACTACATGGCTACACCTTC

V gene: TRBV25-1
clone size: .
D gene: .
J gene: TRBJ1-3
CDR3 protein: CASSFSGGNTIYF
CDR3 DNA: TGTGCCAGCAGTTTCTCGGGCGGAAACACCATATATTTT

V gene: TRBV30
clone size: .
D gene: .
J gene: TRBJ2-7
CDR3 protein: CAWSPHSSYEQYF
CDR3 DNA: TGTGCCTGGAGTCCCCACTCTAGCTACGAGCAGTACTTC